A single sample gave rise to the 22 T cell receptor beta chains below, sequenced in a study of Graves' ophthalmopathy and Graves' hyperthyroidism. Amplification of TCR beta CDR3 regions used RNA transcripts. The library came from an HTBI-primed first-round RT-PCR and a second-round multiplex PCR. Each CDR3 protein gets one entry after TCRdb re-called the multiplex PCR reads with MiXCR. The sample lists just over 600,000 distinct CDR3 sequences, around a fifth occurring once. Sequencing input: peripheral blood. Source of these receptors: a woman between 18 and 29 years old with stable Graves' hyperthyroidism. Some clones in this sample may be carry-over from other donors' samples.

The sample holds many counts of this clonotype. The rearrangement links TRBV18 to TRBJ2-5, with 13 bases that match TRBD2. This CDR3 contains 14 residues. V lost 8 bases, J lost 2 bases, and 2 bases stayed unmatched. Germline V gene data show CDR1 as KGHSH and CDR2 as LQKENI. The CDR3 here is CASGLAGAQETQYF. The CDR3 nucleotides are TGTGCCAGCGGACTAGCGGGAGCTCAAGAGACCCAGTACTTC.

This sequence joins TRBV12-3 or TRBV12-4 and TRBJ1-1, with 9 positions matching TRBD1. Trimming at V came to 4 bases and at J to 11 bases, leaving 8 bases not matched to a gene. The CDR3 has 13 amino acids. The CDR3 sequence is CASSYAGQGAAFF. The CDR3 bases are TGTGCCAGCAGTTACGCGGGACAGGGTGCGGCTTTCTTT.

This chain links TRBV7-3 with TRBJ2-7, with D perhaps TRBD2 (5 bases). The J call is doubtful: the DNA matches TRBJ2-5 better. Germline V gene data show CDR1 as SGHTA and CDR2 as FQGTGA. This CDR3 contains 15 residues. The CDR3 region is CASSLTSAGVETQYF. CDR3 bases: TGTGCCAGCAGCTTAACGAGTGCGGGTGTAGAGACCCAGTACTTC.

Written as DNA, the CDR3 is TGTGCCAGCAGTTTGGCGGGGGGCCCCTCCTACGAGCAGTACGTC. It yields the protein CASSLAGGPSYEQYV. The chain uses TRBV12-3 or TRBV12-4 and TRBJ2-7; 8 bases are a match to TRBD2. CDR3 size: 15 residues. The J segment lost 0 bases and the V segment lost 3 bases, leaving 4 bases of the junction unmatched.

This rearrangement joins TRBV6-2 or TRBV6-3 to TRBJ1-1, with 12 bases aligning to TRBD1. With 6 bases clipped from V and 4 bases from J, the junction kept 3 bases outside the gene matches. This CDR3 spans 14 amino acids. Germline values: CDR1 MNHEY, CDR2 SVGEGT. CDR3 region: CASRGQGAPTEAFF. The CDR3 DNA sequence: TGTGCCAGCAGGGGACAGGGGGCGCCCACTGAAGCTTTCTTT.

Regarding this clonotype: This may be a read error, as it is one base from a much larger clone. This chain joins TRBV12-3 or TRBV12-4 and TRBJ1-6; D uncertain. The CDR3 loop spans 16 amino acids. The CDR3 nucleotides read TGTGCCAGCAGTTTAGCCAGGACCGGGCGAAATTCACACCTCCACTTT. Protein product: CASSLARTGRNSHLHF.

This clonotype turned up a few times. The V call is TRBV3-1, the J call TRBJ1-2, with D perhaps TRBD1 (6 bases). The germline V gene has CDR1 LGHDT and CDR2 YNNKEL (reference sequence). The CDR3 runs 13 residues. V shed 2 bases and J shed 5 bases, with 9 bases lying between them. The CDR3 DNA sequence: TGTGCCAGCAGCCAACAGGGGCAGTATGGCTACACCTTC. The encoded protein is CASSQQGQYGYTF.

This clonotype occurred once. The chain recombines TRBV4-3 with TRBJ2-3, with a possible D match to TRBD1 (6 bases). Germline V gene lookup returns CDR1 LGHNA and CDR2 YSLEER. The CDR3 is made up of 16 amino acids. V lost 3 bases, J lost 6 bases, and 19 bases lay in between. The CDR3 DNA follows: TGCGCCAGCAGCCAGACTCAATTACAGGGTCGGGATACGCAGTATTTT. This codes for CASSQTQLQGRDTQYF.

At least ten counts were recorded for this clonotype. The chain has TRBV27 and TRBJ2-7, with D maybe TRBD2 (7 bases). V was cut by 6 bases and J by 2 bases, with 11 bases left in between. The CDR3 contains 13 residues. Germline lookup yields CDR1 MNHEY and CDR2 SMNVEV (reference sequence). CDR3 DNA: TGTGCCAGCAGAGTGGGGGGGCCCTACGAGCAGTACTTC. Encoded protein: CASRVGGPYEQYF.

Concerning this clonotype itself: This clone may be a read error of a much larger clone one base away. V usage is TRBV7-6 and J usage is TRBJ1-1; 12 bases line up with TRBD1. The CDR3 runs 17 residues. CDR1 is SGHVS and CDR2 is FNYEAQ in the germline V gene. The CDR3 coding sequence is TGTGACAGCAGCCCTTGGGACAGGGGGCAGGGCGACACTGAAGCTTTCTTT. This codes for CDSSPWDRGQGDTEAFF.

This clonotype occurred many times. V and J are TRBV6-5 and TRBJ2-2; D not certain. The V gene's germline CDR1 is MNHEY and CDR2 SVGAGI. V was cut by 4 bases and J by 5 bases, with 14 bases left in between. This CDR3 has 15 amino acids. CDR3 nucleotides: TGTGCCAGCAGTTCAAACACCCAAACTACCGGGGAGCTGTTTTTT. This translates into CASSSNTQTTGELFF.

In this sample, this clonotype turned up many times. The CDR3: CASSLTRTATGNTIYF. The CDR3 DNA is TGTGCCAGCAGCCTCACCAGGACAGCTACTGGAAACACCATATATTTT. The chain employs TRBV2 and TRBJ1-3; the D gene is possibly TRBD1 (6 bases). The germline CDR1 and CDR2 sequences are SNHLY and FYNNEI. Trimming removed 6 bases from V and 2 bases from J, with 17 bases in between. The CDR3 length is 16 residues.

Ten or more counts support this clonotype. The chain joins TRBV14 to TRBJ1-1; 8 bases map to TRBD1. CDR3 length equals 15 residues. In germline, CDR1 is SGHDN, CDR2 FVKESK. Germline trimming cut 6 bases from V and 1 base from J; bases unmatched to any gene: 7. The CDR3 region has the DNA TGTGCCAGCAGGGGGACAGGTGAGGGGAACACTGAAGCTTTCTTT. Residues: CASRGTGEGNTEAFF.

Ten or more counts support this clonotype. The CDR3 DNA reads as TGCAGCGTTGCTACAGGGATGTATGGCTACACCTTC. It translates to CSVATGMYGYTF. V is TRBV29-1 and J is TRBJ1-2; TRBD1 is a possible D gene (6 bases). The CDR3 contains 12 residues. CDR1 and CDR2 from the germline V gene are SQVTM and ANQGSEA. V shed 4 bases and J shed 5 bases, with 11 bases lying between them.

In its sample, this clonotype was seen many times. The chain uses TRBV11-2 and TRBJ1-5; D may be TRBD1 (5 bases). The V gene lost 2 bases and the J gene lost 1 base, with 12 bases spanning the gap. Germline CDR1 reads SGHAT; CDR2 reads FQNNGV. This CDR3 comprises 16 residues. As DNA, the CDR3 is TGTGCCAGCAGCTTATGGGGCGTGGGAAGCAATCAGCCCCAGCATTTT. Its protein product is CASSLWGVGSNQPQHF.

This clonotype was counted ten times or more. The chain uses TRBV6-5 and TRBJ1-1; D call uncertain. This CDR3 contains 14 residues. In germline, CDR1 is MNHEY, CDR2 SVGAGI. The V end was cut by 4 bases, the J end by 9 bases, with 18 bases between. The chain's CDR3 is CASSSPTSGNQAFF. As DNA, the CDR3 is TGTGCCAGCAGTTCCCCAACTTCGGGTAACCAAGCTTTCTTT.

This clonotype was detected only a few times. Since a much larger clone is just one base distant, this may be a read error. Since the CDR3 does not end with the conserved phenylalanine or tryptophan, this likely comes from a read error. V usage is TRBV27 and J usage is TRBJ2-7; no clear D. V was pared by 10 bases and J by 3 bases, with 4 bases between. In germline, CDR1 is MNHEY, CDR2 SMNVEV (reference sequence). CDR3 size: 9 residues. CDR3 residues: CATVYEQYY. In DNA form, the CDR3 reads TGTGCCACCGTCTACGAGCAGTACTAC.

In its sample, this clonotype was seen many times. The chain has TRBV6-2 or TRBV6-3 and TRBJ2-5; 7 nucleotides match TRBD2. The CDR3 is 16 residues long. V gave up 5 bases and J gave up 3 bases; unmatched junction bases: 12. CDR1 and CDR2 (germline): MNHEY, SVGEGT. The CDR3 coding sequence is TGTGCCAGCAGTACCCTCCGGGGGGTTAGAGAAGAGACCCAGTACTTC. This encodes CASSTLRGVREETQYF.

This chain links TRBV4-2 with TRBJ1-2; D unresolved. The V and J ends lost 4 bases and 5 bases respectively, with 17 bases between them. Looked up from germline, CDR1 is LGHNA and CDR2 is YNFKEQ. This CDR3 is built from 15 residues. CDR3 in amino acids: CASSPDIILAYGYTF. In nucleotides, the CDR3 is TGTGCCAGCAGCCCGGATATAATCCTAGCTTATGGCTACACCTTC.

The chain joins TRBV6-1 to TRBJ1-1, with TRBD1 matching over 9 bases. CDR1 is MNHNS and CDR2 is SASEGT in the germline V gene. The CDR3 sequence is 16 residues long. The ends lost 5 bases at V and 4 bases at J; junction bases unmatched: 11. This CDR3 is CASSTITGGGGTEAFF. CDR3 bases: TGTGCCAGCAGTACAATTACAGGGGGCGGCGGCACTGAAGCTTTCTTT.

J is TRBJ1-5 and V is TRBV5-6, with a tentative D call TRBD1 (5 bases). Germline V gives CDR1 SGHDT, CDR2 YYEEEE. The CDR3 is 14 amino acids. V lost 5 bases and J 7 bases, leaving 16 bases between the germline ends. The CDR3: CASRLYGGEQPQHF. DNA for the CDR3: TGTGCCAGCAGACTTTATGGGGGGGAACAGCCCCAGCATTTT.

With respect to this clonotype: A read error may produce the germline difference seen at one junction end. The chain is built from TRBV7-9 and TRBJ1-5, with D unclear. Germline CDR1 and CDR2: SEHNR and FQNEAQ (reference sequence). The CDR3 runs 15 residues. The CDR3 loop is CASSLGGGSNQPKHF. CDR3 DNA: TGTGCCAGCAGCTTAGGTGGCGGTAGCAATCAGCCCAAGCATTTT.